This record concerns one T cell receptor (beta chain) sequence. The antigen is unknown. One end of the junction does not line up with germline, which may come from a read error. The CDR3 is made up of 13 amino acids. Per germline, CDR1 SGDLS and CDR2 YYNGEE. The authors ran a second PCR of about 6 to 12 cycles using a sample-barcoded 5' primer and a J-beta primer mix. Tags on each cDNA molecule came from a template-switch adaptor with 12 random nucleotides. TCRdb used MiXCR to reprocess the 5' RACE reads, holding one entry per CDR3 protein. The data contain about 1.5 million distinct CDR3 sequences, 35% to 45% of them singletons. The entry originates in a study of blood T cells in healthy people across ages. Whole-study results and caveats: Among long-lived donors, naive CD4+ cells were more numerous and diversity higher than in aged donors.

The chain uses TRBV9 and TRBJ2-1; D is possibly TRBD1 (5 bases). The clonotype was recovered from a young woman in good health. Material: blood. The CDR3: CASGVGAHAEQFF. CDR3 bases: TGTGCCAGCGGCGTAGGGGCGCACGCTGAGCAGTTCTTC.